Listed below are T cell receptor beta chains from one sample, sequenced in a study of cytomegalovirus exposure and HLA in healthy donors. Produced via immunoSEQ multiplex PCR; TCRdb's table is partial and in-frame only. In the table there are more than 95,000 clones, roughly 80% of which are singletons. Sequenced: PBMCs. The receptors come from a man younger than 35 in good health and CMV-seropositive. Each CDR3 is given with its conserved first and last residue. The D gene is left open where the match is weak. For some rows the clone size is stated as once, few or many, or as a class when expanded; others skip it.

clone_size: NA; d_call: NA; j_call: TRBJ2-5; v_call: TRBV7-9; cdr3_aa: CASSSLPRGQETQYF; cdr3_nt: TGTGCCAGCAGCTCGCTACCCCGGGGGCAAGAGACCCAGTACTTC
clone_size: once; d_call: NA; j_call: TRBJ2-6; v_call: TRBV13; cdr3_aa: CASSLRAGSGANVLTF; cdr3_nt: TGTGCCAGCAGCTTACGCGCGGGCTCTGGGGCCAACGTCCTGACTTTC
clone_size: NA; d_call: TRBD1; j_call: TRBJ2-7; v_call: TRBV19; cdr3_aa: CASSFGQGAHYEQYF; cdr3_nt: TGTGCCAGTAGTTTTGGACAGGGGGCGCATTACGAGCAGTACTTC
clone_size: NA; d_call: NA; j_call: TRBJ2-4; v_call: TRBV28; cdr3_aa: CASSPPGVLAKNIQYF; cdr3_nt: TGTGCCAGCAGTCCCCCGGGGGTCCTAGCCAAAAACATTCAGTACTTC
clone_size: NA; d_call: NA; j_call: TRBJ2-1; v_call: TRBV19; cdr3_aa: CASSTGWRGRSEQFF; cdr3_nt: TGTGCCAGTAGTACCGGGTGGAGGGGGCGTAGTGAGCAGTTCTTC
clone_size: NA; d_call: TRBD2; j_call: TRBJ2-5; v_call: TRBV6-5; cdr3_aa: CASSAGTSEGETQYF; cdr3_nt: TGTGCCAGCAGTGCCGGGACTAGCGAGGGGGAGACCCAGTACTTC
clone_size: NA; d_call: TRBD1; j_call: TRBJ2-7; v_call: TRBV19; cdr3_aa: CASSMGTGRPYEQYF; cdr3_nt: TGTGCCAGTAGCATGGGGACAGGCCGTCCCTACGAGCAGTACTTC
clone_size: NA; d_call: TRBD1; j_call: TRBJ1-1; v_call: TRBV5-1; cdr3_aa: CASRTGEGNTEAFF; cdr3_nt: TGCGCCAGCAGGACAGGGGAAGGGAACACTGAAGCTTTCTTT
clone_size: NA; d_call: TRBD1; j_call: TRBJ1-3; v_call: TRBV7-2; cdr3_aa: CASSSRTGGPPGNTIYF; cdr3_nt: TGTGCCAGCAGCTCCCGGACAGGGGGCCCCCCTGGAAACACCATATATTTT
clone_size: NA; d_call: TRBD1; j_call: TRBJ2-5; v_call: TRBV7-2; cdr3_aa: CASSLGTGDTQYF; cdr3_nt: TGTGCCAGCAGCTTAGGGACAGGGGATACCCAGTACTTC
clone_size: once; d_call: NA; j_call: TRBJ1-3; v_call: TRBV9; cdr3_aa: CASSADSRGSSGNTIYF; cdr3_nt: TGTGCCAGCAGCGCGGACTCCCGGGGAAGCTCTGGAAACACCATATATTTT
clone_size: NA; d_call: NA; j_call: TRBJ2-7; v_call: TRBV5-1; cdr3_aa: CASSPLLRGEQYF; cdr3_nt: TGCGCCAGCAGCCCCCTCCTCCGAGGCGAGCAGTACTTC
clone_size: NA; d_call: TRBD1; j_call: TRBJ1-5; v_call: TRBV5-1; cdr3_aa: CASSWTGWHQPQHF; cdr3_nt: TGCGCCAGCAGCTGGACAGGATGGCATCAGCCCCAGCATTTT
clone_size: once; d_call: TRBD2; j_call: TRBJ2-7; v_call: TRBV9; cdr3_aa: CASSVAGGLDYEQYF; cdr3_nt: TGTGCCAGCAGCGTAGCGGGAGGGCTGGACTACGAGCAGTACTTC
clone_size: NA; d_call: TRBD1; j_call: TRBJ2-2; v_call: TRBV30; cdr3_aa: CAWSGSDRPGELFF; cdr3_nt: TGTGCCTGGAGTGGATCGGACAGGCCCGGGGAGCTGTTTTTT
clone_size: once; d_call: NA; j_call: TRBJ2-5; v_call: TRBV5-5; cdr3_aa: CASSLEIGRETQYF; cdr3_nt: TGTGCCAGCAGCTTGGAGATAGGGAGAGAGACCCAGTACTTC
clone_size: NA; d_call: TRBD2; j_call: TRBJ2-3; v_call: TRBV30; cdr3_aa: CAWKKAGGGSDTQYF; cdr3_nt: TGTGCCTGGAAGAAGGCGGGAGGGGGATCAGATACGCAGTATTTT
clone_size: NA; d_call: TRBD1; j_call: TRBJ1-3; v_call: TRBV30; cdr3_aa: CAWDRQGDIRFTIYF; cdr3_nt: TGTGCCTGGGATCGACAGGGGGATATCAGGTTCACCATATATTTT
clone_size: NA; d_call: TRBD1; j_call: TRBJ1-2; v_call: TRBV11-2; cdr3_aa: CASSRTGTGRNYGYTF; cdr3_nt: TGTGCCAGCAGCCGAACCGGGACAGGAAGAAACTATGGCTACACCTTC
clone_size: NA; d_call: TRBD2; j_call: TRBJ2-1; v_call: TRBV6-1; cdr3_aa: CASSEGPSGLAGNEQFF; cdr3_nt: TGTGCCAGCAGTGAAGGACCTTCGGGACTAGCGGGGAATGAGCAGTTCTTC
clone_size: NA; d_call: NA; j_call: TRBJ2-2; v_call: TRBV2; cdr3_aa: CASMKGQVTGELFF; cdr3_nt: TGTGCCAGCATGAAGGGACAAGTCACCGGGGAGCTGTTTTTT
clone_size: once; d_call: NA; j_call: TRBJ2-2; v_call: TRBV15; cdr3_aa: CATSGPGELFF; cdr3_nt: TGTGCCACCAGCGGGCCCGGGGAGCTGTTTTTT
clone_size: few; d_call: NA; j_call: TRBJ1-1; v_call: TRBV5-6; cdr3_aa: CASSTPRNTEAFF; cdr3_nt: TGTGCCAGCAGTACCCCCAGGAACACTGAAGCTTTCTTT
clone_size: NA; d_call: NA; j_call: TRBJ2-7; v_call: TRBV10-3; cdr3_aa: CAISDRGHEQYF; cdr3_nt: TGTGCCATCAGTGACAGGGGCCACGAGCAGTACTTC
clone_size: once; d_call: NA; j_call: TRBJ2-6; v_call: TRBV7-2; cdr3_aa: CASSFPVVRVPSGANVLTF; cdr3_nt: TGTGCCAGCAGCTTCCCCGTTGTCCGGGTCCCCTCTGGGGCCAACGTCCTGACTTTC
clone_size: NA; d_call: TRBD2; j_call: TRBJ2-6; v_call: TRBV4-3; cdr3_aa: CASSHQRLAGGSGANVLTF; cdr3_nt: TGCGCCAGCAGCCATCAGAGACTAGCGGGAGGATCTGGGGCCAACGTCCTGACTTTC